Listed here is a single T cell receptor (beta chain). The sample originates from a study of T cell changes during pregnancy in multiple sclerosis. Per the germline V gene, CDR1 is SGHAT and CDR2 is FQNNGV. Trimming cost V 4 bases and J 5 bases; bases outside gene matches: 13. CDR3 size: 16 residues. Clones were read by immunoSEQ multiplex PCR, and TCRdb kept only the in-frame ones, dropping some. The table shows around 100,000 clones, with approximately 90% occurring only once. This TCR was sampled from a female donor with multiple sclerosis, enrolled in a pregnancy study. The sequenced sample was peripheral blood, obtained after pregnancy. The gene calls are TRBV11-2 and TRBJ2-5; 7 bases match TRBD1. Here the CDR3 DNA reads TGTGCCAGCAGCTCCCGGCCGGGACAGCGTAGGGAGACCCAGTACTTC. Translation gives CASSSRPGQRRETQYF.